The 30 T cell receptor beta chains below were found in one sample sequenced in a study of shared clonotypes between healthy human individuals. Assay: immunoSEQ multiplex PCR; the TCRdb copy retains only in-frame clones and omits some. The repertoire includes approximately 95,000 clones, around two thirds of them detected once, and less than 55% sits in the top ten. The sequencing input was memory CD8+ T cells sorted from blood. Stated subset: CD45RO+ cells pooled with CCR7-negative TemRA cells. These receptors were obtained from a man aged 25-40 years in good health.

The genes are TRBV7-9 and TRBJ2-2; 9 bases agree with TRBD1. The V and J ends lost 5 bases and 5 bases, in that order; junction bases with no gene match: 6. Germline V gene sequence: CDR1 SEHNR, CDR2 FQNEAQ (reference sequence). This CDR3 spans 15 amino acids. The CDR3: CASSARTGETGELFF. Written as DNA, the CDR3 is TGTGCCAGCAGCGCGAGGACAGGGGAGACCGGGGAGCTGTTTTTT.

J is TRBJ1-5 and V is TRBV28; 8 bases match TRBD1. This CDR3 spans 16 amino acids. The trim removed 6 bases at V and 2 bases at J, leaving 9 bases unmatched. Germline V gene lookup returns CDR1 MDHEN and CDR2 SYDVKM. In DNA, the CDR3 is TGTGCCAGCAGGAAAGACAGGGGCGGAGGCAATCAGCCCCAGCATTTT. Its translation is CASRKDRGGGNQPQHF. Based on the CDR3 plus reference TRBV28 and TRBJ1-5, the full variable domain is DVKVTQSSRYLVKRTGEKVFLECVQDMDHENMFWYRQDPGLGLRLIYFSYDVKMKEKGDIPEGYSVSREKKERFSLILESASTNQTSMYLCASRKDRGGGNQPQHFGDGTRLSIL.

The genes are TRBV19 and TRBJ2-3, with D maybe TRBD2 (5 bases). The CDR3 totals 15 residues. The V gene's germline CDR1 is LNHDA and CDR2 SQIVND (reference sequence). The ends were cut back, 5 bases at V and 2 bases at J, with 14 bases in the middle. The CDR3 DNA sequence: TGTGCCAGTAGTCCGGGAATAGCTGTCACAGATACGCAGTATTTT. It yields the protein CASSPGIAVTDTQYF.

The J gene is TRBJ2-7, the V gene TRBV5-4, with unresolved D. Between the trimmed V and J ends, which lost 0 bases and 0 bases, there was a span of 10 bases. This CDR3 has 15 residues. CDR1 and CDR2 from the germline V gene are SGHNT and YYREEE (reference sequence). This CDR3 is CASSLEGSSSYEQYF. The CDR3 DNA reads TGTGCCAGCAGCTTGGAGGGATCTAGCTCCTACGAGCAGTACTTC.

The V gene is TRBV19, the J gene TRBJ1-5; D is undetermined. The CDR3 is 15 residues long. V was pared by 5 bases and J by 2 bases, with 13 bases between. The germline V gene encodes CDR1 LNHDA and CDR2 SQIVND (reference sequence). CDR3 residues: CASSPLLGGNQPQHF. CDR3 nucleotides: TGTGCCAGTAGTCCTTTGTTGGGCGGCAATCAGCCCCAGCATTTT.

The chain has TRBV18 and TRBJ2-7, with TRBD1 matching over 7 bases. V was pared by 3 bases and J by 5 bases, with 10 bases of the junction left unmatched. From germline, CDR1 is KGHSH and CDR2 LQKENI. The CDR3 spans 15 residues. The CDR3 reads CASSPDDRVGDEQYF. The CDR3 bases are TGTGCCAGCTCACCCGATGACAGGGTGGGGGACGAGCAGTACTTC.

The chain uses TRBV27 and TRBJ1-3; D call uncertain. Germline V gives CDR1 MNHEY, CDR2 SMNVEV (reference sequence). V lost 3 bases and J 3 bases, leaving 9 bases between the germline ends. The CDR3 is made up of 14 amino acids. The CDR3 loop is CASSFQRFGNTIYF. The CDR3 nucleotides read TGTGCCAGCAGTTTTCAGAGATTTGGAAACACCATATATTTT.

The chain recombines TRBV23-1 with TRBJ2-6; D is uncertain. TRBV23-1 falls under the ORF class, with uncertain function. CDR3 length equals 18 residues. V lost 5 bases, J lost 5 bases, and 22 bases lay in between. The CDR3 is CASSSHYTQQSRANVLTF. CDR3 bases: TGCGCCAGCAGTTCCCATTATACGCAACAAAGTCGGGCCAACGTCCTGACTTTC.

The CDR3 DNA reads TGCAGCGTTGAGCTCATGACTAGCGGGACCTACGAGCAGTACTTC. Protein sequence: CSVELMTSGTYEQYF. The V gene is TRBV29-1, the J gene TRBJ2-7, with TRBD2 identical over 11 bases. Germline-derived CDR1 and CDR2 are SQVTM and ANQGSEA. The CDR3 length is 15 residues. V trimming: 3 bases; J trimming: 2 bases; junction bases outside the gene matches: 6.

The count of this clone is one. The J gene is TRBJ1-6, the V gene TRBV18; possibly TRBD1 for D (5 bases). The V and J ends lost 2 bases and 0 bases respectively, with 8 bases between them. The CDR3 contains 16 residues. Looked up from germline, CDR1 is KGHSH and CDR2 is LQKENI. This CDR3 is CASSPKGSSYNSPLHF. The CDR3 DNA reads as TGTGCCAGCTCACCAAAGGGGAGCTCCTATAATTCACCCCTCCACTTT.

V is TRBV5-7 and J is TRBJ1-2; a weak D match, TRBD1 (5 bases). TRBV5-7 is annotated as an ORF whose role is uncertain. This CDR3 contains 14 residues. Trimming removed 5 bases at V and 0 bases at J, with 11 bases between. The CDR3 nucleotides read TGTGCCAGCAGTTCGACAGCGTCTAACTATGGCTACACCTTC. It specifies CASSSTASNYGYTF.

The genes are TRBV6-1 and TRBJ2-7; no definite D call. Germline assignment: CDR1 MNHNS and CDR2 SASEGT. Trimming cost V 5 bases and J 1 base, with 3 bases left between them. The CDR3 loop spans 11 amino acids. This CDR3 is CASSRSYEQYF. In DNA, the CDR3 is TGTGCCAGCAGTCGTTCCTACGAGCAGTACTTC.

The V gene is TRBV6-9, the J gene TRBJ1-2, with D uncertain. Trimming removed 7 bases from V and 8 bases from J, with 17 bases in between. This CDR3 spans 13 amino acids. From germline, CDR1 is MNHGY and CDR2 SVAAGI. DNA of the CDR3: TGTGCCAGCACTAACCTGGGTTATTTAGGCTACACCTTC. Its protein product is CASTNLGYLGYTF.

V is TRBV27 and J is TRBJ2-1; D could derive from TRBD1 or TRBD2 (5 bases each). The CDR3 is 16 residues long. Trimming took 8 bases from V and 12 from J, leaving 29 bases between them. The V gene's germline CDR1 is MNHEY and CDR2 SMNVEV (reference sequence). The CDR3 nucleotides read TGTGCCAGCGTGCCCCGAGGGACCCCCCTGAGTGGCGGGCAGTTCTTC. Amino acids: CASVPRGTPLSGGQFF.

This sequence joins TRBV11-2 and TRBJ2-3; TRBD2 matches 10 bases. V lost 5 bases to trimming and J lost 1 base; unmatched junction nucleotides: 3. From germline, CDR1 is SGHAT and CDR2 FQNNGV. The CDR3 totals 15 residues. The CDR3 DNA follows: TGTGCCAGCAGCAAGGGGACTAGCGGCACAGATACGCAGTATTTT. Translation: CASSKGTSGTDTQYF.

The chain joins TRBV5-1 to TRBJ2-3; D not certain. The germline V gene encodes CDR1 SGHRS and CDR2 YFSETQ. The CDR3 contains 16 residues. V was trimmed by 0 bases and J by 5 bases, leaving 16 bases between them. CDR3 sequence: CASSLVADTIRDTQYF. In DNA, the CDR3 is TGCGCCAGCAGCTTGGTAGCAGACACTATACGAGATACGCAGTATTTT.

The chain employs TRBV5-1 and TRBJ2-7; 7 bases are a match to TRBD2. Germline lookup yields CDR1 SGHRS and CDR2 YFSETQ. J was trimmed by 1 base and V by 0 bases; bases with no gene match: 1. This CDR3 has 14 amino acids. The CDR3 DNA reads as TGCGCCAGCAGCTTGGGACTAGCTTCCTACGAGCAGTACTTC. Its protein is CASSLGLASYEQYF.

The V call is TRBV5-4, the J call TRBJ2-7; 10 bases line up with TRBD2. CDR1 SGHNT and CDR2 YYREEE come from the germline V gene (reference sequence). V lost 2 bases to trimming and J lost 3 bases; unmatched junction nucleotides: 5. CDR3 size: 15 residues. The CDR3 reads CASSFVAGGFYEQYF. CDR3 coding DNA: TGTGCCAGCAGCTTTGTAGCGGGAGGCTTCTACGAGCAGTACTTC.

The chain employs TRBV18 and TRBJ1-3; 8 nucleotides line up with TRBD1. Germline V gene lookup returns CDR1 KGHSH and CDR2 LQKENI. The trim removed 3 bases at V and 7 bases at J, leaving 5 bases unmatched. The CDR3 extends over 14 amino acids. CDR3 sequence (DNA): TGTGCCAGCTCACCTGCGGGGGACAGGAACACCATATATTTT. Translated: CASSPAGDRNTIYF.

CDR3 protein: CASSLGALHARDTQYF. CDR3 nucleotide sequence: TGTGCCAGCAGTTTAGGGGCCTTACACGCGAGGGATACGCAGTATTTT. The gene calls are TRBV27 and TRBJ2-3, with TRBD1 as a possible D gene (5 bases). There are 16 residues in the CDR3. V was pared by 2 bases and J by 6 bases, with 18 bases between. Germline CDR1 MNHEY, CDR2 SMNVEV (reference sequence).

V is TRBV19 and J is TRBJ1-1; maybe TRBD1 (5 bases). This CDR3 is built from 14 residues. Germline CDR1 LNHDA, CDR2 SQIVND (reference sequence). V lost 4 bases and J lost 6, with 15 bases in between. The CDR3 DNA reads TGTGCCAGTAGTACAGGACGGGGCAGGGCTGAAGCTTTCTTT. The encoded protein is CASSTGRGRAEAFF.

V gene TRBV10-2 combines with J gene TRBJ2-4, with D unclear. Germline CDR1 is WSHSY and CDR2 is SAAADI. This CDR3 spans 16 amino acids. Between the trimmed V and J ends, which lost 2 bases and 1 base, there was a span of 12 bases. The CDR3 bases are TGCGCCAGCAGTGAGATAAGGCTTTCGGCCAAAAACATTCAGTACTTC. Its protein is CASSEIRLSAKNIQYF.

This clone was recorded at least ten times. The chain carries TRBV7-9 and TRBJ2-1; possibly TRBD1 or TRBD2 for D (5 bases each). Deletions cut 5 bases from V and 2 bases from J, with 19 bases between. The germline CDR1 and CDR2 sequences are SEHNR and FQNEAQ (reference sequence). The CDR3 length is 17 residues. Written as DNA, the CDR3 is TGTGCCAGCAGCCCCGGGGCGACCACGAACCCCTACAATGAGCAGTTCTTC. Protein sequence: CASSPGATTNPYNEQFF.

This clone was picked up a small number of times. The rearrangement joins TRBV28 to TRBJ2-3; tentatively, D is TRBD2 (6 bases). CDR1 is MDHEN, CDR2 SYDVKM, per germline. This CDR3 spans 13 amino acids. With 5 bases removed from V and 6 bases from J, the gap between germline ends came to 12 bases. CDR3: CASSTLAMDTQYF. In nucleotides, the CDR3 is TGTGCCAGCAGTACCCTAGCGATGGATACGCAGTATTTT.

In its sample, this clone was seen a few times. The chain couples TRBV18 to TRBJ2-7; no clear D. The CDR3 has 13 residues. V lost 3 bases to trimming and J lost 7 bases, with 13 bases between them. Germline CDR1 and CDR2: KGHSH and LQKENI. The CDR3 sequence: CASSPTVDWEQYF. CDR3 DNA: TGTGCCAGCTCACCCACGGTCGACTGGGAGCAGTACTTC.

The V and J genes are TRBV29-1 and TRBJ2-5; possible D gene TRBD1, 6 bases. The CDR3 sequence is 14 residues long. Germline V lookup: CDR1 SQVTM, CDR2 ANQGSEA. With 1 base removed from V and 2 bases from J, the gap between germline ends came to 11 bases. The DNA for the CDR3 is TGCAGCGTTGAAGCATGGGACAATCAAGAGACCCAGTACTTC. Translation gives CSVEAWDNQETQYF.

The CDR3 is CASSLFLGRGTGELFF. The CDR3 bases are TGTGCCAGCAGCTTATTTTTAGGTCGAGGGACCGGGGAGCTGTTTTTT. The chain is built from TRBV13 and TRBJ2-2; D is perhaps TRBD2 (5 bases). CDR1 is PRHDT and CDR2 is FYEKMQ in the germline V gene (reference sequence). Trimming took off 2 bases at V and 5 bases at J, with 15 bases between the two ends. The CDR3 sequence is 16 residues long.

This clone showed up just a few times. The chain uses TRBV9 and TRBJ2-4; TRBD2 matches 7 bases. The CDR3 sequence is 17 residues long. V lost 0 bases and J lost 9; bases outside the gene matches: 15. Germline V lookup: CDR1 SGDLS, CDR2 YYNGEE. The CDR3 DNA reads as TGTGCCAGCAGCGTAGAGGGCGGGGGACGTGACGGAGTCATTCAGTACTTC. Translation: CASSVEGGGRDGVIQYF.

The chain joins TRBV6-1 to TRBJ2-7, with 10 nucleotides matching TRBD1. J was trimmed by 5 bases and V by 6 bases; bases with no gene match: 4. The CDR3 covers 13 residues. Germline V gives CDR1 MNHNS, CDR2 SASEGT. In DNA, the CDR3 is TGTGCCAGCAGCGGGACAGGGGAGAACGAGCAGTACTTC. As protein: CASSGTGENEQYF.

The chain uses TRBV19 and TRBJ2-7; D gene unclear. The ends were cut back, 4 bases at V and 2 bases at J, with 15 bases in the middle. The CDR3 is 15 residues long. Germline V gives CDR1 LNHDA, CDR2 SQIVND (reference sequence). CDR3 amino acids: CASSTIAGQAYEQYF. CDR3 sequence (DNA): TGTGCCAGTAGTACCATCGCCGGGCAGGCCTACGAGCAGTACTTC.